This T cell receptor (beta chain) was captured in a study of T cells after yellow fever vaccination. This clonotype was counted between two and nine times. The antigen is undetermined. TCRdb re-called the 5' RACE reads through MiXCR, storing one row per CDR3 protein. This table holds 300,000 to 350,000 distinct CDR3 sequences, 3.5% to 4.5% found once. This CDR3 is built from 13 residues. CDR1 and CDR2 from the germline V gene are SGHAT and FQNNGV. Trimming removed 3 bases at V and 4 bases at J, with 6 bases between. Overall study findings and caveats: The study re-detected most primary-vaccination clones after the booster (96% CD4, just over 85% CD8). The secondary response was weaker but peaked faster, day 5 versus 15. It was a small share of clonotypes that appeared in both CD4 and CD8 compartments.

The TCR comes from a man younger than 35 who received the YFV17D yellow fever vaccine. The chain links TRBV11-2 to TRBJ2-2; TRBD1 is a possible D gene (5 bases). The material was PBMCs, obtained 15 days after the yellow fever booster vaccination. The CDR3 DNA reads TGTGCCAGCAGCTTCAGGGTCACCGGGGAGCTGTTTTTT. Protein product: CASSFRVTGELFF. Together with reference TRBV11-2 and TRBJ2-2, the CDR3 gives the full variable domain: EAGVAQSPRYKIIEKRQSVAFWCNPISGHATLYWYQQILGQGPKLLIQFQNNGVVDDSQLPKDRFSAERLKGVDSTLKIQPAKLEDSAVYLCASSFRVTGELFFGEGSRLTVL.